The T cell receptor beta chain under discussion was sequenced for a study of blood T cell repertoires in COVID-19. The wider study: COVID-19 samples collected from the United States, Italy and Spain covered acute and convalescent phases.

The protocol was immunoSEQ multiplex PCR, while the TCRdb copy is restricted to in-frame clones and leaves out a portion. The sample holds around 210,000 clones, approximately 85% seen once. CDR3 length equals 12 residues. Trimming at V came to 6 bases and at J to 4 bases, leaving 2 bases not matched to a gene. The germline V gene has CDR1 SNHLY and CDR2 FYNNEI. The TCR was taken from a man over 45 with COVID-19, enrolled during active disease. The sequencing input was peripheral blood. V is TRBV2 and J is TRBJ1-1; 7 bases fit TRBD1. The CDR3 DNA is TGTGCCAGCAGATCAGGGGGCACTGAAGCTTTCTTT. This translates into CASRSGGTEAFF. Full variable domain (remainder filled in from reference TRBV2 and TRBJ1-1): EPEVTQTPSHQVTQMGQEVILRCVPISNHLYFYWYRQILGQKVEFLVSFYNNEISEKSEIFDDQFSVERPDGSNFTLKIRSTKLEDSAMYFCASRSGGTEAFFGQGTRLTVV.